This T cell receptor (beta chain) is from a study of T-cell reconstitution after alpha-beta-depleted transplantation in children. The CDR3 spans 14 residues. The germline V gene encodes CDR1 SGDLS and CDR2 YYNGEE. V lost 0 bases to trimming and J lost 3 bases, with 10 bases between them. This clonotype was seen a few times. Preparation of the TCRbeta library involved a method that used unique molecular identifiers. TCRdb reprocessed the PCR reads with MiXCR, giving one entry per CDR3 protein. The sample carries roughly 500,000 distinct CDR3 sequences, over 25% recorded once. Sequenced here: PBMCs from the stem cell graft donor, sampled from the stem cell graft. The V and J genes are TRBV9 and TRBJ2-7; D call uncertain. The receptor was isolated from a human donor who donated a stem cell graft to a child with aplastic anemia. CDR3 sequence (DNA): TGTGCCAGCAGCGTAGAAGATGGGGTCTACGAGCAGTACTTC. This codes for CASSVEDGVYEQYF.